The source of this T cell receptor beta chain is a study of T cell responses to AZD1222 COVID-19 vaccine. Study-wide background: The study pooled second doses at about 4 or about 12 weeks.

The protocol was immunoSEQ multiplex PCR, while the TCRdb copy is restricted to in-frame clones and leaves out a portion. The sample includes about 150,000 clones, 80% to 95% of them seen just once. This clone showed up just once. What it binds is unknown. Trimming left V 4 bases short and J 0 bases short, with 15 bases between. The germline gives CDR1 LGHDT, CDR2 YNNKEL (reference sequence). The CDR3 runs 16 residues. Study-level results: Rises in breadth and depth of Spike-specific TCRs came after two AZD1222 doses. Per reports, nearly half of all spike-specific TCRs target regions that are unmutated in variants. Only after the peak T cell response were repertoires sampled.

This sequence originates from an adult in good health. The sample was peripheral blood, taken on day 0 of AZD1222 vaccination. This chain connects TRBV3-1 (or the pseudogene TRBV3-2) to TRBJ1-1; D may be TRBD1 (5 bases). CDR3 in amino acids: CASSLTRGSMNTEAFF. In DNA form, the CDR3 reads TGTGCCAGCAGCCTCACGCGGGGGTCCATGAACACTGAAGCTTTCTTT.